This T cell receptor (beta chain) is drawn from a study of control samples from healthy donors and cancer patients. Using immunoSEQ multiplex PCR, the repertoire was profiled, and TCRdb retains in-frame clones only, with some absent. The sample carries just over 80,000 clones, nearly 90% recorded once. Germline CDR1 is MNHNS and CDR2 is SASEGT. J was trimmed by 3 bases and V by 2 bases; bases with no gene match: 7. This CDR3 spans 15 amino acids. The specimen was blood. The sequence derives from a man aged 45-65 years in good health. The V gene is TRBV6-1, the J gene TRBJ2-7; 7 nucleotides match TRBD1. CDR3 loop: CASSETWGQNYEQYF. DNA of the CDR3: TGTGCCAGCAGTGAAACCTGGGGACAGAACTACGAGCAGTACTTC.